This record concerns one T cell receptor beta chain sequence. Its antigen is as yet unknown. The sample comes from a study of blood T cells in healthy people across ages. Broader study findings: Measured against age, TCR beta diversity per million T cells decreased in a roughly linear manner.

Then a second PCR, running roughly 6 to 11 cycles, was carried out with a sample-barcoded 5' primer and a J-beta primer mix. TCRdb analysed the 5' RACE reads with MiXCR anew, one entry per CDR3 protein. The sample carries 780,000 or so distinct CDR3 sequences, roughly three fifths recorded once. The CDR3 sequence is 17 residues long. CDR1 is SGDLS and CDR2 is YYNGEE in the germline V gene. Deletions cut 1 base from V and 5 bases from J, with 19 bases between. The clonotype originates from a man aged 40-49 years in good health. The chain recombines TRBV9 with TRBJ2-1, with no clear D. Sequencing was performed on blood. The CDR3 sequence: CASSVNWEPSAHNEQFF. The CDR3 DNA is TGTGCCAGCAGCGTAAATTGGGAACCTTCCGCCCACAATGAGCAGTTCTTC.